These 9 T cell receptor beta chains share one sample of origin, sequenced in a study of cytomegalovirus exposure and HLA in healthy donors (dated by TCRdb to 2016 to 2017). Library preparation used the immunoSEQ multiplex PCR assay. A mixture of 60 forward primers for TCR Vbeta segments and 13 reverse primers for TCR Jbeta segments was used in the multiplex PCR. TCRdb obtained this table from immuneACCESS and retained in-frame rearrangements with V and J assigned. These tables miss some clones; where compared with another copy, unresolved V genes account for less than half of the shortfall, and the remainder is unexplained. This sample holds around 55,000 clones; about 67% were observed only once. Of the sample, 30% to 35% falls within the top ten clones. The sample was PBMCs. These receptors came from a middle-aged man in good health and CMV-seropositive.

The chain couples TRBV2 to TRBJ1-4; no definite D call. CDR1 and CDR2 (germline): SNHLY, FYNNEI. V lost 5 bases and J lost 10, with 8 bases in between. The CDR3 contains 11 residues. The CDR3 here is CASSPGRKLFF. In nucleotides, the CDR3 is TGTGCCAGCAGTCCTGGGCGAAAACTGTTTTTT.

J is TRBJ2-5 and V is TRBV2; D call uncertain. In germline, CDR1 is SNHLY, CDR2 FYNNEI. The CDR3 sequence is 11 residues long. V was clipped by 6 bases and J by 1 base, with 3 bases between them. DNA of the CDR3: TGTGCCAGCAGCTTCCAAGAGACCCAGTACTTC. Its translation is CASSFQETQYF.

The chain is built from TRBV5-8 and TRBJ2-7, with D unresolved. Germline V gene data show CDR1 as SGHTS and CDR2 as YDEGEE. V lost 1 base to trimming and J lost 3 bases, with 8 bases between them. The CDR3 consists of 13 residues. The CDR3 nucleotides are TGTGCCAGCAGCTTGCGAGGCAGCTACGAGCAGTACTTC. Amino acids: CASSLRGSYEQYF.

The chain carries TRBV5-6 and TRBJ2-1; 13 nucleotides match TRBD2. Germline-derived CDR1 and CDR2 are SGHDT and YYEEEE. Unmatched junction bases numbered 2, after V lost 4 bases and J lost 4 bases. CDR3 length: 15 residues. The DNA of the CDR3 is TGTGCCAGCAGCAGGGGACTAGCGGGATACAATGAGCAGTTCTTC. This encodes CASSRGLAGYNEQFF.

The V call is TRBV27, the J call TRBJ1-2; 8 bases match TRBD1. CDR3 length: 14 amino acids. V gave up 6 bases and J gave up 5 bases; unmatched junction bases: 8. Germline CDR1 and CDR2: MNHEY and SMNVEV (reference sequence). This chain's CDR3 is CASSPADRVYGYTF. The DNA for the CDR3 is TGTGCCAGCAGCCCCGCGGACAGGGTTTATGGCTACACCTTC.

The genes are TRBV27 and TRBJ2-2; TRBD1 might be the D (6 bases). Between the trimmed V and J ends, which lost 3 bases and 2 bases, there was a span of 13 bases. Germline loops: CDR1 MNHEY, CDR2 SMNVEV (reference sequence). The CDR3 loop spans 16 amino acids. CDR3 sequence reads: CASSFRQGPNTGELFF. DNA of the CDR3: TGTGCCAGCAGTTTTCGTCAGGGGCCTAACACCGGGGAGCTGTTTTTT.

The gene calls are TRBV7-9 and TRBJ2-3; D possibly corresponds to TRBD1 (5 bases). Germline CDR1 and CDR2: SEHNR and FQNEAQ (reference sequence). Trimming took 4 bases from V and 4 from J, leaving 12 bases between them. The CDR3 has 14 residues. The DNA for the CDR3 is TGTGCCAGCAGCTGGGGCGGTCGAGCAGATACGCAGTATTTT. It specifies CASSWGGRADTQYF.

This clone was observed a single time. V and J are TRBV6-5 and TRBJ1-2; possibly TRBD1 for D (5 bases). CDR3 length: 13 residues. V dropped 5 bases and J dropped 4 bases, with 11 bases sitting between them. Germline CDR1 is MNHEY and CDR2 is SVGAGI. CDR3 sequence reads: CASSGQGGYGYTF. As DNA, the CDR3 is TGTGCCAGCAGTGGTCAGGGCGGCTATGGCTACACCTTC.

The chain links TRBV14 to TRBJ2-1; no firm D call. This CDR3 has 15 residues. The V end lost 2 bases, the J end lost 0 bases, and 8 bases lay between the germline ends. Germline V gene data show CDR1 as SGHDN and CDR2 as FVKESK. CDR3 nucleotides: TGTGCCAGCAGCCAATTACTAAGCTCCTACAATGAGCAGTTCTTC. Translating gives CASSQLLSSYNEQFF.